These T cell receptor beta chains were read from a single sample in a study of cytomegalovirus exposure and HLA in healthy donors. TCRdb keeps only in-frame clones here, not all; method: immunoSEQ multiplex PCR. The sample consists of 200,000 or so clones, roughly 80% of them appearing once. Sequences were obtained from PBMCs. Every receptor here comes from a woman between 25 and 40 years old in good health and CMV-seropositive. CDR3s include the opening cysteine and the closing phenylalanine or tryptophan. D genes are given only for firm matches. Rows give clone size only sometimes, using once, few, many, or a class for an expanded clone.

v_gene	j_gene	d_gene	abundance	CDR3aa	CDR3nt
TRBV9	TRBJ2-3	-	-	CASSAGWLSDTQYF	TGTGCCAGCAGCGCAGGATGGTTGTCAGATACGCAGTATTTT
TRBV9	TRBJ1-2	-	-	CASSLQGTPSYGYTF	TGTGCCAGCAGCTTACAGGGTACCCCTTCCTATGGCTACACCTTC
TRBV9	TRBJ2-3	TRBD2	once	CASGESGVWTDTQYF	TGTGCGAGCGGCGAGAGCGGGGTGTGGACAGATACGCAGTATTTT
TRBV2	TRBJ1-2	TRBD1	once	CASSELGTGYGYTF	TGTGCCAGCAGTGAATTAGGGACAGGCTATGGCTACACCTTC
TRBV29-1	TRBJ2-7	-	-	CSVRRDRTYEQYF	TGCAGCGTTAGGAGGGACCGAACCTACGAGCAGTACTTC
TRBV5-1	TRBJ1-6	-	-	CASSHGLGGAPLHF	TGCGCCAGCAGCCACGGACTGGGAGGAGCACCCCTCCACTTT
TRBV7-2	TRBJ2-7	-	-	CASSSILGGPPGEQYF	TGTGCCAGCAGCTCTATCCTGGGGGGGCCGCCGGGCGAGCAGTACTTC
TRBV5-4	TRBJ1-6	-	few	CASSLANSPLHF	TGTGCCAGCAGCTTGGCAAATTCACCCCTCCACTTT
TRBV18	TRBJ2-3	TRBD2	-	CASSPPTSATDTQYF	TGTGCCAGCTCACCACCGACTAGCGCCACAGATACGCAGTATTTT
TRBV4-3	TRBJ2-3	-	-	CASSARVAHTGTQYF	TGCGCCAGCAGCGCCAGGGTCGCTCACACAGGTACGCAGTATTTT
TRBV7-2	TRBJ2-5	TRBD1	-	CASSLTGSRETQYF	TGTGCCAGCAGCTTGACAGGGTCGAGGGAGACCCAGTACTTC
TRBV9	TRBJ1-2	TRBD1	-	CASSVVDRGPANYGYTF	TGTGCCAGCAGCGTAGTGGACAGGGGGCCAGCTAACTATGGCTACACCTTC
TRBV29-1	TRBJ1-1	-	few	CSVRSAGSAEAFF	TGCAGCGTTCGGTCGGCAGGCTCGGCTGAAGCTTTCTTT
TRBV10-3	TRBJ2-5	-	-	CAIRATAQETQYF	TGTGCCATCAGGGCGACAGCCCAAGAGACCCAGTACTTC
TRBV6-5	TRBJ2-1	-	few	CASSYSGVRNEQFF	TGTGCCAGCAGTTACTCAGGGGTCCGGAATGAGCAGTTCTTC
TRBV7-8	TRBJ1-1	-	-	CASSENTGTEAFF	TGTGCCAGCAGCGAGAATACGGGGACTGAAGCTTTCTTT
TRBV29-1	TRBJ2-7	TRBD1	few	CSVEGRTGNEQYF	TGCAGCGTAGAGGGTAGGACAGGGAACGAGCAGTACTTC
TRBV25-1	TRBJ2-5	TRBD1	-	CASATGDQETQYF	TGTGCCAGCGCTACAGGGGACCAAGAGACCCAGTACTTC
TRBV10-1	TRBJ1-1	-	-	CATIESEAFF	TGCGCCACCATAGAGAGTGAAGCTTTCTTT
TRBV15	TRBJ2-7	-	few	CATSSNRVSSYEQYF	TGTGCCACCAGCAGCAACAGGGTTAGCTCCTACGAGCAGTACTTC
TRBV28	TRBJ1-2	-	-	CASGGGTNYGHTF	TGTGCCAGCGGCGGGGGGACTAACTATGGCCACACCTTC
TRBV13	TRBJ2-5	TRBD2	-	CASSLRRGVATQYF	TGTGCCAGCAGCTTACGACGGGGGGTGGCGACCCAGTACTTC
TRBV28	TRBJ2-7	-	few	CASSLLISGSRYEQYF	TGTGCCAGCAGTTTATTAATAAGTGGAAGCAGGTACGAGCAGTACTTC
TRBV5-1	TRBJ1-1	-	-	CASSLRGWDTEAFF	TGCGCCAGCAGCTTAAGAGGGTGGGACACTGAAGCTTTCTTT
TRBV29-1	TRBJ2-5	-	-	CSVDPRGGSRGTQYF	TGCAGCGTTGATCCAAGGGGGGGGTCTCGGGGGACCCAGTACTTC
TRBV5-4	TRBJ2-3	TRBD2	-	CASSPAKRDQGADTQYF	TGTGCCAGCAGCCCAGCCAAGCGGGACCAGGGCGCAGATACGCAGTATTTT
TRBV7-9	TRBJ2-7	TRBD2	-	CASSLQLAGGYEQYF	TGTGCCAGCAGCTTACAACTAGCGGGAGGCTACGAGCAGTACTTC
TRBV13	TRBJ1-2	-	few	CASSESTGSSLLYGYTF	TGTGCCAGCAGCGAGTCTACAGGGTCCTCCCTACTCTATGGCTACACCTTC
TRBV4-2	TRBJ2-1	TRBD2	-	CASSQGGPAGGRGDEQFF	TGTGCCAGCAGCCAAGGAGGACCAGCGGGAGGTCGGGGGGATGAGCAGTTCTTC
TRBV7-3	TRBJ2-2	TRBD1	-	CASSRTGLIGELFF	TGTGCCAGCAGCCGGACAGGGTTAATCGGGGAGCTGTTTTTT
TRBV29-1	TRBJ1-2	-	-	CSVGTAQVGGYGYTF	TGCAGCGTTGGTACCGCACAGGTGGGGGGATATGGCTACACCTTC
TRBV10-3	TRBJ2-1	TRBD2	-	CAISESTTGGLRLNEQFF	TGTGCCATCAGTGAGTCTACGACGGGGGGGCTCAGATTGAATGAGCAGTTCTTC
TRBV9	TRBJ1-1	-	-	CASSTRWGVTEAFF	TGTGCCAGCAGCACACGGTGGGGGGTCACTGAAGCTTTCTTT
TRBV5-6	TRBJ2-1	TRBD2	-	CASSFTLAGNEQFF	TGTGCCAGCAGCTTTACGCTAGCGGGCAATGAGCAGTTCTTC
TRBV5-1	TRBJ2-5	-	-	CASSVGSQETQYF	TGCGCCAGCAGCGTAGGGAGTCAAGAGACCCAGTACTTC
TRBV18	TRBJ1-2	-	-	CASSPPGYGYTF	TGTGCCAGCTCACCCCCGGGGTATGGCTACACCTTC
TRBV11-2	TRBJ2-1	TRBD2	-	CASSVRLAGGPREQFF	TGTGCCAGCAGCGTAAGATTAGCGGGAGGGCCTCGGGAGCAGTTCTTC
TRBV28	TRBJ1-5	-	-	CASSLSLYSNQPQHF	TGTGCCAGCAGCCTATCCCTATATAGCAATCAGCCCCAGCATTTT
TRBV7-8	TRBJ2-3	TRBD2	once	CASSLAYREGVWDTDTQYF	TGTGCCAGCAGCTTAGCTTACCGGGAGGGCGTTTGGGACACAGATACGCAGTATTTT
TRBV5-4	TRBJ2-3	-	-	CASSLLGIRERTDTQYF	TGTGCCAGCAGCTTGTTGGGGATTCGGGAGCGCACAGATACGCAGTATTTT
TRBV7-3	TRBJ2-3	TRBD2	-	CASSLGLAGDTQYF	TGTGCCAGCAGCCTGGGACTAGCGGGAGATACGCAGTATTTT
TRBV5-6	TRBJ2-1	TRBD2	-	CASRQFWTSGSNEQFF	TGTGCCAGCCGCCAGTTTTGGACTAGCGGGAGCAATGAGCAGTTCTTC
TRBV2	TRBJ2-7	-	-	CASSGSGAYEQYF	TGTGCCAGCAGTGGGTCAGGGGCCTACGAGCAGTACTTC
TRBV18	TRBJ1-1	-	few	CASSGQIEAFF	TGTGCCAGCTCGGGACAAATCGAAGCTTTCTTT
TRBV19	TRBJ1-2	-	-	CASSIRQDSGYTF	TGTGCCAGTAGTATCAGACAGGACAGCGGCTACACCTTC
TRBV12-5	TRBJ2-5	TRBD2	-	CASGLGSRAGVGETQYF	TGTGCTAGTGGTTTGGGATCTCGAGCGGGAGTGGGTGAGACCCAGTACTTC
TRBV7-3	TRBJ2-5	TRBD2	-	CASSLTAGGPETQYF	TGTGCCAGCAGCTTAACAGCGGGGGGGCCCGAGACCCAGTACTTC
TRBV19	TRBJ1-1	-	few	CASQNWAGRNTEAFF	TGTGCCAGTCAGAATTGGGCAGGGCGGAACACTGAAGCTTTCTTT
TRBV6-6	TRBJ1-5	TRBD1	-	CASSNLGQGVPQHF	TGTGCCAGCAGTAACTTGGGACAGGGGGTGCCCCAGCATTTT